This T cell receptor beta chain was identified in a study of shared clonotypes between healthy human individuals (dated by TCRdb to the early 2020s). With regard to the full study: The cohort comprised a couple of women and a few men aged 18 to 49 years. Between about 0.8 and 8.9 billion PBMCs per donor were obtained by leukapheresis. The study deeply sequenced blood TCR repertoires of about five healthy adults to estimate repertoire size and the extent of clonotype sharing between individuals. Per donor, three plates each were used for CD4 naive and CD4 memory, two for CD8 naive, and one for CD8 memory. To increase sequencing depth and limit assay-specific biases, TCR repertoire library preparation and sequencing were carried out by different laboratories using diverse techniques. What the research found in general, with its limitations: Estimated clonotype richness was generally larger for naive than for memory subsets. Sampling was restricted to blood, and TCR repertoires in tissues likely differ from the TCR repertoires found in blood. Because the study included only a small number of donors, the genetic and exposure-history diversity represented was limited. Compared with non-shared clonotypes, the clonotypes found in all four sorted-subset donors had higher generation probabilities. Pairwise subsampling indicated that sequencing depth was expected to affect the degree of clonotype sharing among donors. Incomplete sequencing was indicated by rarefaction of sorted-subset datasets, despite the large sequencing depth. When a few donors were compared, the shared fraction of clonotypes was around 4.6% for naive CD4, more than 3% for naive CD8, roughly 2.5% for memory CD4, and around 0.37% for memory CD8.

CDR1 and CDR2, per the germline V gene, are SGHTA and FQGNSA. V sheds 4 bases and J sheds 7 bases, leaving 17 bases between their ends. There are 15 amino acids in the CDR3, from cysteine to phenylalanine inclusive. Only CDR3 DNA is held: 45 bases, read in frame from base 1. The donors were healthy, HIV-negative adults with no recently reported acute infections or vaccinations. All donors were Caucasian adults living in Nashville, Tennessee, USA. CD4+ T cells were enriched through magnetic negative selection, after which naive cells were positively selected on CD45RA and the remaining negative fraction served as the memory subset. Blood was collected by leukapheresis, and PBMCs were isolated by Ficoll-Histopaque density gradient centrifugation and then cryopreserved in liquid nitrogen vapor phase. Analytical flow cytometry was used to check the purity and quantity of every magnetically sorted T cell population. From each sorted fraction, genomic DNA was isolated and quantified by UV absorbance on a Nanodrop 2000c.

On this clone itself: The specificity of this receptor is unknown. No much larger clone is present one base from it, and per-base qualities are unavailable.

TCR CDR3 regions were amplified from genomic DNA by multiplex PCR using the deep immunoSEQ assay. Extracted genomic DNA from each cell subset was distributed evenly across all wells of several immunoSEQ 96-well plates, and each plate was treated as a replicate. For sorted subsets, around 0.2 ug of genomic DNA, equivalent to 25,000 to 35,000 T cell genomes, went into each replicate PCR. Purified libraries were quantified with a Qubit 3.0 fluorometer, sized on a Bioanalyzer 2100, and re-quantified with the KAPA Library Quantification kit. A separate single-read 150-cycle Illumina NextSeq 550 flow cell was used to sequence each immunoSEQ 96-well plate. The authors' pipeline ran thus. The immunoSEQ output contained only junctional sequences without quality scores, so filtering could not match that applied to full-length reads. Sequences were annotated with PyIR, a Python wrapper for IgBLAST v1.9, using IMGT germline references to assign V/J genes and CDR3. Reads with weak V/J assignments (E-value above 1e-6), missing CDR3, stop codons, out-of-frame junctions, or ambiguous translated residues were removed. V3J clonotypes were defined by identical inferred V gene, J gene, and CDR3 amino acid sequence. Percentage overlap between repertoires was computed as shared unique clonotypes divided by the size of the smaller repertoire. Repertoire richness was assessed with RTK rarefaction, the Chao1 estimator, and Recon v2.1 estimates of unobserved clonotypes. Generation probabilities for all TCRbeta clonotypes obtained by the gDNA method from a handful of donors were computed using OLGA. TCRdb obtained this table from immuneACCESS and retained in-frame rearrangements with V and J assigned. These tables miss some clones; where compared with another copy, unresolved V genes account for less than half of the shortfall, and the remainder is unexplained. The V and J calls and clone size were taken over from that table, and D and trimming were inferred from the DNA. For this sample there are some 1 million clones; about 75% appear just once. The ten biggest clones cover 1.5% of the sample.

The V and J genes are TRBV7-2 and TRBJ2-1, and TRBD2 may be the D gene, going by 6 matching bases. Sequencing input: memory CD4+ T cells sorted from blood. This specimen's cell subset or site label, interpreted: CD45RA-negative fraction. The clonotype comes from a man between 18 and 35 years old in good health. The CDR3 protein sequence reads: CASSSQDWAGNEQFF. The nucleotides read TGTGCCAGCAGCTCCCAGGACTGGGCGGGGAATGAGCAGTTCTTC.